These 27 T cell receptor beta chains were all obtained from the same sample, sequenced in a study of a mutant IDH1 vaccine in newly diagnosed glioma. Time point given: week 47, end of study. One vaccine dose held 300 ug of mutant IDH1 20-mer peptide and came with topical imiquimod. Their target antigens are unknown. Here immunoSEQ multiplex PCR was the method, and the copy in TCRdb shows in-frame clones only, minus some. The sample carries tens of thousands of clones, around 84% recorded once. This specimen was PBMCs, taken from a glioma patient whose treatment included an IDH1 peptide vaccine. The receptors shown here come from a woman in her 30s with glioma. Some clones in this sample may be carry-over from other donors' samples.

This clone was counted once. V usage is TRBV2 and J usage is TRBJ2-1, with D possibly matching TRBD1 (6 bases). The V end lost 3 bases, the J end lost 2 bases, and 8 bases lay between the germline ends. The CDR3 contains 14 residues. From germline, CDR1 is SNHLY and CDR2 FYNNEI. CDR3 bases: TGTGCCAGCAGTGACCACAGGGCCTACAATGAGCAGTTCTTC. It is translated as CASSDHRAYNEQFF.

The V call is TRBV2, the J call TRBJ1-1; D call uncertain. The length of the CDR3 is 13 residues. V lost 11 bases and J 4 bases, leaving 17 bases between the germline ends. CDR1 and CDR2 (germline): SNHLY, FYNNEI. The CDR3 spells CADTGPLGTEAFF. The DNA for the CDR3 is TGTGCCGATACCGGGCCCCTGGGCACTGAAGCTTTCTTT.

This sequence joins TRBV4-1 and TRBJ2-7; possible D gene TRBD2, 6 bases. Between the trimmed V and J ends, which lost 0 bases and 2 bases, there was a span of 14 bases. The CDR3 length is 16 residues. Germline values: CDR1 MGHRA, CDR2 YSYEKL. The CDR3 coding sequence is TGCGCCAGCAGCCAAGACGCCGGGACTGGTACCTACGAGCAGTACTTC. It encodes CASSQDAGTGTYEQYF.

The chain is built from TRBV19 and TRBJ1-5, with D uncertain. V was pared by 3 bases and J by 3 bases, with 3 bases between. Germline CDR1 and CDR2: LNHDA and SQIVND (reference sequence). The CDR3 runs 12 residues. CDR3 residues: CASSILNQPQHF. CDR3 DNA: TGTGCCAGTAGTATCCTCAATCAGCCCCAGCATTTT.

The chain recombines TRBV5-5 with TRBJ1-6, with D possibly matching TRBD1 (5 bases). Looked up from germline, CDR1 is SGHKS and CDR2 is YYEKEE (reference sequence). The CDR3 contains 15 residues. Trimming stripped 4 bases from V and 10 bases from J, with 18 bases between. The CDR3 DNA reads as TGTGCCAGCAGCCAGCTGAGGACGGGGGAATCACCCCTCCACTTT. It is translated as CASSQLRTGESPLHF.

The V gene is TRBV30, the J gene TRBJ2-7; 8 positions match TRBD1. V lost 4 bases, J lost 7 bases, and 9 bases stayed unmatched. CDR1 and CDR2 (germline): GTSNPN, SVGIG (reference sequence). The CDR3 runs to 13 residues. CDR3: CAWTIQGAGEQYF. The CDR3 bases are TGTGCCTGGACGATTCAGGGGGCGGGGGAGCAGTACTTC.

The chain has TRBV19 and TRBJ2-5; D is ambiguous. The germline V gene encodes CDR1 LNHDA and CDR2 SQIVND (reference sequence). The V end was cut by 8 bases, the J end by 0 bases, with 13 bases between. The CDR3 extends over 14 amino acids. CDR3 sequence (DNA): TGTGCCAGTTCGGGCAGCTCGTACCAAGAGACCCAGTACTTC. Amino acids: CASSGSSYQETQYF.

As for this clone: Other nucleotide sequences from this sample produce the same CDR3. The CDR3: CAWRLGQEQYF. The CDR3 nucleotides read TGTGCCTGGAGGCTCGGACAGGAGCAGTACTTC. This chain connects TRBV30 to TRBJ2-7; maybe TRBD1 (6 bases). Per germline, CDR1 GTSNPN and CDR2 SVGIG (reference sequence). The V gene lost 3 bases and the J gene lost 7 bases, with 10 bases spanning the gap. The CDR3 consists of 11 residues.

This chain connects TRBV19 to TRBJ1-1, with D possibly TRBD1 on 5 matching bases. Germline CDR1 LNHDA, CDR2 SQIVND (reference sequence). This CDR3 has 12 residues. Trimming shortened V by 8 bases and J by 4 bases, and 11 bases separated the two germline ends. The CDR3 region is CASSGATTEAFF. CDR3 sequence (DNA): TGTGCCAGTTCCGGGGCGACCACTGAAGCTTTCTTT.

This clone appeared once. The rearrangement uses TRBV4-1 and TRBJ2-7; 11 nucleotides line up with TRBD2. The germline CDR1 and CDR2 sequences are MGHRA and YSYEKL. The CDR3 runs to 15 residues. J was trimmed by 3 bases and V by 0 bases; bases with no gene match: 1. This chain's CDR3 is CASSQETSGDYEQYF. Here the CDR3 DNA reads TGCGCCAGCAGCCAAGAGACTAGCGGGGACTACGAGCAGTACTTC.

The CDR3 sequence is CASSPTQARGETQYF. Written as DNA, the CDR3 is TGCGCCAGCAGCCCCACGCAGGCCCGGGGAGAGACCCAGTACTTC. The chain carries TRBV4-1 and TRBJ2-5; D may be TRBD2 (5 bases). CDR1 and CDR2 (germline): MGHRA, YSYEKL. V dropped 4 bases and J dropped 4 bases, with 16 bases sitting between them. The CDR3 loop spans 15 amino acids.

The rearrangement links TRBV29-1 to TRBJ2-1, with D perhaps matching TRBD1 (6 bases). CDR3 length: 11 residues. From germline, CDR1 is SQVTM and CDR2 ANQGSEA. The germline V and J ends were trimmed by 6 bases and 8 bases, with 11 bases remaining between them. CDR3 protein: CSVKQGYEQFF. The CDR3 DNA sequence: TGCAGCGTGAAACAGGGATATGAGCAGTTCTTC.

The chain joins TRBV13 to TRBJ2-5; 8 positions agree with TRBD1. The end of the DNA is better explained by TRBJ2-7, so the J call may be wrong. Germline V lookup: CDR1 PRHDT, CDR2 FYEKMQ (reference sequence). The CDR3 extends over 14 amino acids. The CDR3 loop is CASSLGQVESEQYF. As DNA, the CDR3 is TGTGCCAGCAGCCTGGGACAGGTGGAATCCGAGCAGTACTTC.

CDR3 protein: CASRPDRTSGRVRAYEQYF. The CDR3 DNA follows: TGTGCCAGCAGACCCGATCGGACTAGCGGGAGGGTTAGGGCCTACGAGCAGTACTTC. This chain joins TRBV5-8 and TRBJ2-7; TRBD2 matches 15 bases. This CDR3 region has 19 residues. CDR1 SGHTS and CDR2 YDEGEE come from the germline V gene. Trimming took 5 bases from V and 2 from J; bases not matched to a gene: 14.

This CDR3 is CASSEEGQGTEAFF. CDR3 DNA sequence: TGTGCCAGCAGTGAAGAGGGCCAGGGCACTGAAGCTTTCTTT. The gene calls are TRBV2 and TRBJ1-1; D possibly corresponds to TRBD1 (5 bases). Trimming pared 1 base from V and 4 bases from J, leaving 10 bases between. The CDR3 is 14 amino acids. Germline V CDR1 and CDR2: SNHLY, FYNNEI.

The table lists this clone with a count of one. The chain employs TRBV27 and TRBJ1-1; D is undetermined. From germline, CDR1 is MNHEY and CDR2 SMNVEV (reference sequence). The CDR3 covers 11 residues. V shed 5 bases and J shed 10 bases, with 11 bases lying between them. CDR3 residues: CASSSRERAFF. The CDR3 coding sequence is TGTGCCAGCAGTAGCCGGGAACGAGCTTTCTTT.

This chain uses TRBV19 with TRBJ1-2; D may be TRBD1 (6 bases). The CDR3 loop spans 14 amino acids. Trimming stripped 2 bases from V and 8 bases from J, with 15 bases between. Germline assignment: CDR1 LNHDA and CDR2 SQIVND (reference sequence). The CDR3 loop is CASSILGGEEGYTF. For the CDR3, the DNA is TGTGCCAGTAGTATATTAGGGGGGGAGGAAGGCTACACCTTC. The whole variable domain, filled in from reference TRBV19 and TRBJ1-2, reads DGGITQSPKYLFRKEGQNVTLSCEQNLNHDAMYWYRQDPGQGLRLIYYSQIVNDFQKGDIAEGYSVSREKKESFPLTVTSAQKNPTAFYLCASSILGGEEGYTFGSGTRLTVV.

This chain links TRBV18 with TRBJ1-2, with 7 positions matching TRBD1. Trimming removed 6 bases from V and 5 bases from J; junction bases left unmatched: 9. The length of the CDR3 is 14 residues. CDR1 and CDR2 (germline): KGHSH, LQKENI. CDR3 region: CASSPDRAGYGYTF. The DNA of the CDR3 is TGTGCCAGCTCGCCTGACAGGGCAGGGTATGGCTACACCTTC.

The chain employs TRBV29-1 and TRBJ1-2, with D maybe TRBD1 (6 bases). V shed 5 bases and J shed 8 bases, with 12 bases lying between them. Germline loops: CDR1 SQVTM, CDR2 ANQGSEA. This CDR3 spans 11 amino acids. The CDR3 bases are TGCAGCGTTCCAGGACAGTTGGGCTACACCTTC. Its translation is CSVPGQLGYTF. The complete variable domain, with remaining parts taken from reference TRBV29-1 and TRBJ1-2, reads SAVISQKPSRDICQRGTSLTIQCQVDSQVTMMFWYRQQPGQSLTLIATANQGSEATYESGFVIDKFPISRPNLTFSTLTVSNMSPEDSSIYLCSVPGQLGYTFGSGTRLTVV.

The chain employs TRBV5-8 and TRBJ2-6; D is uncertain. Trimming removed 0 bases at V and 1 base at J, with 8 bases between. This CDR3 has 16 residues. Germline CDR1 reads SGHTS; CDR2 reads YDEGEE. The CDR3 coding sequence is TGTGCCAGCAGCTTGGAGCATCCATCTGGGGCCAACGTCCTGACTTTC. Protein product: CASSLEHPSGANVLTF.

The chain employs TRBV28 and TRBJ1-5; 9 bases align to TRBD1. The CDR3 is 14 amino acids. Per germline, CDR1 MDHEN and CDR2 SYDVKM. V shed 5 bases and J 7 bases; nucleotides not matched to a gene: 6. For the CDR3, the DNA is TGTGCCAGCAGTGAGACAGGGGGTGGACAGCCCCAGCATTTT. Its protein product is CASSETGGGQPQHF.

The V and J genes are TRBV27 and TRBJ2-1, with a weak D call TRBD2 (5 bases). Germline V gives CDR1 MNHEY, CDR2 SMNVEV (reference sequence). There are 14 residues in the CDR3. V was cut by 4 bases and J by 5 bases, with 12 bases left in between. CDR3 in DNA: TGTGCCAGCAGTTGGGCTAGCCGGAACAATGAGCAGTTCTTC. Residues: CASSWASRNNEQFF.

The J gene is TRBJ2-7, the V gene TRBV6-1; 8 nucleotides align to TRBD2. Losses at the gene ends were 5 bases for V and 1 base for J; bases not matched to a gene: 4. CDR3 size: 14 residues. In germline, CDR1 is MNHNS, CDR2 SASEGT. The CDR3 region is CASSSGSKSYEQYF. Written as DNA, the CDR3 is TGTGCCAGCAGTAGCGGGAGCAAATCCTACGAGCAGTACTTC.

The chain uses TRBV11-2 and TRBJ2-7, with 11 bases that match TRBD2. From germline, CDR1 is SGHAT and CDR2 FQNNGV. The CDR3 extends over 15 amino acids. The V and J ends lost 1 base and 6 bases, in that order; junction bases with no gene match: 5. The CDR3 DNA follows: TGTGCCAGCAGCTTAGCACTAGCGGGAGTGACCGAGCAGTACTTC. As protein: CASSLALAGVTEQYF.

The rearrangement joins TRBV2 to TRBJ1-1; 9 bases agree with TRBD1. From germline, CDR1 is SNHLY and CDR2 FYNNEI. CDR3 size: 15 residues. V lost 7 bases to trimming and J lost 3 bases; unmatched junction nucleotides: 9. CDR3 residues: CASTETGGRDTEAFF. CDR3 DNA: TGTGCCAGCACCGAGACAGGGGGGAGGGACACTGAAGCTTTCTTT.

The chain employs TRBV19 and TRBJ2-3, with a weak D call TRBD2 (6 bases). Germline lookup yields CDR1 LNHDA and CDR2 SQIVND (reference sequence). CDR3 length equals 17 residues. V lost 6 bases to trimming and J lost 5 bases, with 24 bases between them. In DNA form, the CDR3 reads TGTGCCAGTAGCATGTCAAATGGGCTAGCGCTTCTAGATACGCAGTATTTT. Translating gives CASSMSNGLALLDTQYF. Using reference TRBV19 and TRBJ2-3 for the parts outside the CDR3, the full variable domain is DGGITQSPKYLFRKEGQNVTLSCEQNLNHDAMYWYRQDPGQGLRLIYYSQIVNDFQKGDIAEGYSVSREKKESFPLTVTSAQKNPTAFYLCASSMSNGLALLDTQYFGPGTRLTVL.

The DNA of the CDR3 is TGCGCCAGCAGCCTGACAACCGCCGGGGAGCTGTTTTTT. Encoded protein: CASSLTTAGELFF. The gene calls are TRBV4-1 and TRBJ2-2; D gene unclear. The germline V gene encodes CDR1 MGHRA and CDR2 YSYEKL. The V and J ends lost 4 bases and 6 bases respectively, with 9 bases between them. The CDR3 covers 13 residues.